This is a list of T cell receptor beta chains from one sample in a study of cytomegalovirus exposure and HLA in healthy donors. The assay was immunoSEQ multiplex PCR, and TCRdb's table has in-frame clones only and misses some. The sample includes about 83,000 clones, about four fifths seen only once; the top ten take around 1.9%. Sequencing input: PBMCs. The receptors stem from a woman in her twenties or thirties in good health and CMV-seronegative. Each CDR3 is given with its conserved first and last residue. A D gene is named only where the DNA matches it firmly. Clone size appears in some rows only: once, few, many, or a class for an expanded clone.

d_call,v_call,j_call,clone_size,cdr3_aa,cdr3_nt
-,TRBV2,TRBJ1-4,-,CASSYRTNEKLFF,TGTGCCAGCAGTTACAGGACCAATGAAAAACTGTTTTTT
-,TRBV29-1,TRBJ2-2,-,CSVTRSFNTGELFF,TGCAGCGTCACTAGAAGCTTCAACACCGGGGAGCTGTTTTTT
TRBD1,TRBV7-2,TRBJ2-7,few,CASSLLDRGYEQYF,TGTGCCAGCAGCCTACTGGACAGGGGTTACGAGCAGTACTTC
-,TRBV29-1,TRBJ2-5,once,CSAERHGETQYF,TGCAGCGCGGAACGTCACGGGGAGACCCAGTACTTC
-,TRBV6-1,TRBJ1-2,-,CASSEDRGGGYTF,TGTGCCAGCAGTGAGGACCGGGGGGGTGGCTACACCTTC
TRBD1,TRBV27,TRBJ1-1,-,CASIPAGTGGSTEAFF,TGTGCCAGCATCCCAGCCGGGACAGGGGGATCCACTGAAGCTTTCTTT
TRBD1,TRBV28,TRBJ2-5,-,CASTGQGRETQYF,TGTGCCAGCACCGGACAGGGGAGAGAGACCCAGTACTTC
TRBD1,TRBV7-9,TRBJ2-5,-,CASGRTGGGGETQYF,TGTGCCAGCGGCCGGACAGGGGGCGGGGGGGAGACCCAGTACTTC
-,TRBV28,TRBJ2-7,-,CASSLIGGSYEQYF,TGTGCCAGCAGTTTAATTGGGGGCTCCTACGAGCAGTACTTC
-,TRBV28,TRBJ2-1,-,CASSVVSGRQDNEQFF,TGTGCCAGCAGTGTCGTGAGCGGCCGTCAAGACAATGAGCAGTTCTTC
TRBD1,TRBV6-1,TRBJ1-5,-,CASSPGGSSNQPQHF,TGTGCCAGCAGTCCAGGGGGCTCGAGCAATCAGCCCCAGCATTTT
-,TRBV6-1,TRBJ2-7,-,CASSESADSYEQYF,TGTGCCAGCAGTGAATCGGCGGACTCCTACGAGCAGTACTTC
TRBD2,TRBV10-3,TRBJ2-1,few,CAISEGGAYNEQFF,TGTGCCATCAGTGAGGGGGGGGCCTACAATGAGCAGTTCTTC
TRBD1,TRBV28,TRBJ1-2,-,CASRNRGPSFQIFGYTF,TGTGCCAGCAGAAACAGGGGCCCTTCCTTCCAAATATTTGGCTACACCTTC
-,TRBV7-3,TRBJ1-1,once,CASSPGTHTEAFF,TGTGCCAGCAGCCCAGGGACACACACTGAAGCTTTCTTT
-,TRBV5-1,TRBJ2-7,-,CASSLAGLAQYSYEQYF,TGCGCCAGCAGCTTGGCCGGGCTAGCTCAATACTCCTACGAGCAGTACTTC
TRBD2,TRBV19,TRBJ2-3,few,CASRTSGRSDTQYF,TGTGCCAGTAGGACTAGCGGGAGGTCGGATACGCAGTATTTT
TRBD1,TRBV7-2,TRBJ2-7,-,CASSLIRGTGAGYEQYF,TGTGCCAGCAGCCTAATCAGGGGGACAGGGGCCGGCTACGAGCAGTACTTC
-,TRBV9,TRBJ2-1,once,CASSVDGQGYNEQFF,TGTGCCAGCAGCGTAGATGGGCAGGGGTACAATGAGCAGTTCTTC
TRBD1,TRBV28,TRBJ2-1,once,CASSSIRQGNNEQFF,TGTGCCAGCAGTTCCATTAGACAGGGGAACAATGAGCAGTTCTTC
-,TRBV19,TRBJ1-4,-,CASSTNTGIINEKLFF,TGTGCCAGTAGTACCAACACAGGGATTATCAACGAAAAACTGTTTTTT
TRBD2,TRBV19,TRBJ2-1,-,CASSIDSGLAGRNEQFF,TGTGCCAGTAGTATAGATAGCGGACTAGCGGGAAGGAATGAGCAGTTCTTC
-,TRBV5-1,TRBJ2-7,-,CASSLPGDTYEQYF,TGCGCCAGCAGCTTGCCGGGAGATACCTACGAGCAGTACTTC
TRBD2,TRBV5-8,TRBJ2-1,few,CASSLGSGRHNEQFF,TGTGCCAGCAGCTTGGGTAGCGGGAGACACAATGAGCAGTTCTTC
TRBD2,TRBV9,TRBJ2-5,-,CASSVGELAEQYF,TGTGCCAGCAGCGTAGGGGAACTAGCGGAGCAGTACTTC
-,TRBV5-4,TRBJ2-7,-,CASRDYNDRKYEQYF,TGTGCCAGCAGGGACTATAATGACAGAAAATACGAGCAGTACTTC
-,TRBV18,TRBJ1-1,-,CASSPDRTANTEAFF,TGTGCCAGCTCACCAGATAGGACAGCTAACACTGAAGCTTTCTTT
-,TRBV27,TRBJ2-5,-,CASSLLGEEETQYF,TGTGCCAGCAGTTTATTGGGGGAGGAAGAGACCCAGTACTTC
TRBD1,TRBV7-9,TRBJ1-1,-,CASSLVAGGETEAFF,TGTGCCAGCAGCTTAGTTGCAGGGGGAGAAACTGAAGCTTTCTTT